Listed below are T cell receptor beta chains from one sample, sequenced in a study of CD8+ T cells in alopecia areata. The method was immunoSEQ multiplex PCR; TCRdb's version includes in-frame clones alone and lacks a portion of them. This sample carries approximately 220,000 clones, approximately 38% of them seen once, and the ten largest clones take under 0.55%. This specimen consisted of CD4+ T cells sorted from blood, obtained at roughly week 30, from a patient treated with tofacitinib. The receptor source for this set is a human donor with alopecia areata. Each CDR3 is given with its conserved first and last residue. The D gene is left open where the match is weak. Rows may omit the clone size; those that give it use once, few, many or a size class.

TRBD1	TRBJ1-1	few	TRBV19	TGTGCCAGTAGTTGGACAGGGGAGAACACTGAAGCTTTCTTT	CASSWTGENTEAFF
NA	TRBJ1-1	few	TRBV10-3	TGTGCCATCAGTGAGTCAGCGAACACTGAAGCTTTCTTT	CAISESANTEAFF
TRBD2	TRBJ2-1	few	TRBV29-1	TGCAGCGTTGAACTCCCGACTAGCGGGGCTGAGTTCTTC	CSVELPTSGAEFF
NA	TRBJ2-1	few	TRBV10-3	TGTGCCATCAGTGAGCGGCTAGCGGAGCAGTTCTTC	CAISERLAEQFF
NA	TRBJ1-1	NA	TRBV14	TGTGCCAGCAGCTACGGACAGAACACTGAAGCTTTCTTT	CASSYGQNTEAFF
NA	TRBJ2-1	NA	TRBV30	TGTGCCTGCTCCCCGGCAGGGACGAATGAGCAGTTCTTC	CACSPAGTNEQFF
NA	TRBJ1-6	NA	TRBV7-2	TGTGCCAGCAAGATAGGAGGGCCTTATAATTCACCCCTCCACTTT	CASKIGGPYNSPLHF
NA	TRBJ2-3	NA	TRBV18	TGTGCCAGCTCACCACCTGGGGCCCCGGGGCTAGATACGCAGTATTTT	CASSPPGAPGLDTQYF
NA	TRBJ1-4	few	TRBV7-6	TGTGCCAGCAGCTTAGGTGATAATGAAAAACTGTTTTTT	CASSLGDNEKLFF
NA	TRBJ2-1	few	TRBV29-1	TGCAGCGTTCTAAGGGGGGGACAGGTCTACAATGAGCAGTTCTTC	CSVLRGGQVYNEQFF
TRBD1	TRBJ2-3	NA	TRBV4-2	TGTGCCAGCAGCCCCTTGGGACAGGGTAGGCCAGATACGCAGTATTTT	CASSPLGQGRPDTQYF
NA	TRBJ1-2	NA	TRBV11-2	TGTGCCAGCAGCCCCAATACGAGCAGGCTCTATGGCTACACCTTC	CASSPNTSRLYGYTF
NA	TRBJ1-2	NA	TRBV6-5	TGTGCCAGCAGTTACGGGGGTGAAGGCTACACCTTC	CASSYGGEGYTF
NA	TRBJ2-4	NA	TRBV5-1	TGCGCCAGCAGCTGGACAACATTACTAGCCAAAAACATTCAGTACTTC	CASSWTTLLAKNIQYF
NA	TRBJ1-5	NA	TRBV30	TGTGCCTGGAGTGTACGAAGGACAAATGGGATTCAGCCCCAGCATTTT	CAWSVRRTNGIQPQHF
TRBD1	TRBJ2-7	few	TRBV6-1	TGTGCCAGCAGTGTGCCGGGACAGGGGGCGCACGAGCAGTACTTC	CASSVPGQGAHEQYF
NA	TRBJ1-5	few	TRBV18	TGTGCCAGCTCACCTAATGCAAATCAGCCCCAGCATTTT	CASSPNANQPQHF
NA	TRBJ1-3	few	TRBV29-1	TGCAGCGTGCTACTCGACTTAACTGGAAACACCATATATTTT	CSVLLDLTGNTIYF
NA	TRBJ1-1	NA	TRBV30	TGTGCCTGGAGTGCCCCAGGAGGGGCAGATGAAGCTTTCTTT	CAWSAPGGADEAFF
NA	TRBJ2-5	NA	TRBV7-9	TGTGCCAGCAGCAAGACAGGTGGCAGGGAGACCCAGTACTTC	CASSKTGGRETQYF
NA	TRBJ2-7	NA	TRBV5-1	TGCGCCAGCAGCCGGGCTACACTGCGGTCCTACGAGCAGTACTTC	CASSRATLRSYEQYF
NA	TRBJ2-2	NA	TRBV30	TGTGCCTGGAGCCCGAGGGCAGTGAACACCGGGGAGCTGTTTTTT	CAWSPRAVNTGELFF
NA	TRBJ1-1	NA	TRBV5-1	TGCGCCAGCAGCGAGAGGTGGGGGAACACTGAAGCTTTCTTT	CASSERWGNTEAFF
NA	TRBJ2-3	NA	TRBV29-1	TGCAGCGTTGAACTAGGGGGTACTCACACAGATACGCAGTATTTT	CSVELGGTHTDTQYF
TRBD1	TRBJ1-5	NA	TRBV6-6	TGTGCCAGCAGCCACGACAGGGCTCAGCCCCAGCATTTT	CASSHDRAQPQHF
NA	TRBJ2-2	NA	TRBV30	TGTGCCTGGAGTGTGAGAGGGCGCACCGGGGAGCTGTTTTTT	CAWSVRGRTGELFF
NA	TRBJ2-5	NA	TRBV2	TGTGCCAGCAGTGATTCGGGGCTCCCACGGGAGACCCAGTACTTC	CASSDSGLPRETQYF
TRBD1	TRBJ2-6	NA	TRBV6-6	TGTGCCACATCCGGGACAGTCACCTCTGGGGCCAACGTCCTGACTTTC	CATSGTVTSGANVLTF